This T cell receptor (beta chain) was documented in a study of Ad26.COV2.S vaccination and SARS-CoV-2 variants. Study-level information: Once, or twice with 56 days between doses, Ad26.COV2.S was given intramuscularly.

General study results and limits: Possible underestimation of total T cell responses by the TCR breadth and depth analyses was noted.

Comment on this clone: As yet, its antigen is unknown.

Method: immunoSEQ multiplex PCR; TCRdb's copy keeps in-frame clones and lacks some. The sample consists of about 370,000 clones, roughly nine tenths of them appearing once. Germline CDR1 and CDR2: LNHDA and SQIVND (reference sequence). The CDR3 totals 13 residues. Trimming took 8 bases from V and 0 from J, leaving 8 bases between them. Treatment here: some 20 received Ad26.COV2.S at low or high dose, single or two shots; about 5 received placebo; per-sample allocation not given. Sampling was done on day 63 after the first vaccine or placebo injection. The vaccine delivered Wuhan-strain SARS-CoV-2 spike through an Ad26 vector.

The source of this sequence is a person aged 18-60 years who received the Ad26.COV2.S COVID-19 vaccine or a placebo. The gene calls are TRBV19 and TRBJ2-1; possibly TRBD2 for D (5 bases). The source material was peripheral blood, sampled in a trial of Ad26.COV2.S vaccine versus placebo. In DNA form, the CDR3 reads TGTGCCAGTGAAGGGAGCTCCTACAATGAGCAGTTCTTC. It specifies CASEGSSYNEQFF. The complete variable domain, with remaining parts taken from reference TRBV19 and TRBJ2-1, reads DGGITQSPKYLFRKEGQNVTLSCEQNLNHDAMYWYRQDPGQGLRLIYYSQIVNDFQKGDIAEGYSVSREKKESFPLTVTSAQKNPTAFYLCASEGSSYNEQFFGPGTRLTVL.